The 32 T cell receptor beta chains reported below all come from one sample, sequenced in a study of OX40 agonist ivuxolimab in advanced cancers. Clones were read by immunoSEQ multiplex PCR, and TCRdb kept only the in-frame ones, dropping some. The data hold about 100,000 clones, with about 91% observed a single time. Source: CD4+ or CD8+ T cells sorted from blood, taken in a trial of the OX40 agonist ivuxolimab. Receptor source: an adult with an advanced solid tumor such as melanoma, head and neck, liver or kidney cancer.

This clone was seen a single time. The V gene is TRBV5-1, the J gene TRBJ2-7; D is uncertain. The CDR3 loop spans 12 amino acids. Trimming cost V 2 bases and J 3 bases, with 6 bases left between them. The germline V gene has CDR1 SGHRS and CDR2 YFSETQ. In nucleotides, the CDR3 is TGCGCCAGCAGCTTTGACGGCTACGAGCAGTACTTC. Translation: CASSFDGYEQYF.

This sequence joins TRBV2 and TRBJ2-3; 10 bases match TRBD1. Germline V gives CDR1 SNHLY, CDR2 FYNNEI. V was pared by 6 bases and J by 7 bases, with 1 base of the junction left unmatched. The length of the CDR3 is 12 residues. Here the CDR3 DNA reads TGTGCCAGCAGGGGACAGGGGAATACGCAGTATTTT. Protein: CASRGQGNTQYF.

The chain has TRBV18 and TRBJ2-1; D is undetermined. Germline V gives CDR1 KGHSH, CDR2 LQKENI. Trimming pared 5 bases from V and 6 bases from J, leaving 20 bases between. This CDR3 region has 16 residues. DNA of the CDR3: TGTGCCAGCTCAGCTTTGGGTACGCTCGTTTTCAATGAGCAGTTCTTC. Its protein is CASSALGTLVFNEQFF.

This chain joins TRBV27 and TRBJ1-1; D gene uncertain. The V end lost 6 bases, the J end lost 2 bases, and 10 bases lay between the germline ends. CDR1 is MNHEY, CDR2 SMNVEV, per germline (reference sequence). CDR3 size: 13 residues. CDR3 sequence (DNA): TGTGCCAGCAGCTACCGGGTAAACACTGAAGCTTTCTTT. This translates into CASSYRVNTEAFF.

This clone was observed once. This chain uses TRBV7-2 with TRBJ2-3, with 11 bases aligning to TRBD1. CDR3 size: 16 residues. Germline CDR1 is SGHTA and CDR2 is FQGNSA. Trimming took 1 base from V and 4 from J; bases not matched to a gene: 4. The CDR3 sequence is CASSLGDRGLADTQYF. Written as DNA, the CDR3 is TGTGCCAGCAGCTTAGGGGACAGGGGGTTGGCAGATACGCAGTATTTT.

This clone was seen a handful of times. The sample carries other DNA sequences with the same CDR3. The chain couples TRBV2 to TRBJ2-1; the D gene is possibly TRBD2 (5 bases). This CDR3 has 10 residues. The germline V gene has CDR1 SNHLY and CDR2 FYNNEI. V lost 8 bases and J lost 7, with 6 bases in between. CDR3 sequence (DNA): TGTGCCAGCGGAGGTAATGAGCAGTTCTTC. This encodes CASGGNEQFF.

This chain's CDR3 is CASSLRSLTGELFF. The CDR3 DNA follows: TGTGCCAGCAGTTTGAGGTCGCTCACCGGGGAGCTGTTTTTT. The chain recombines TRBV27 with TRBJ2-2; D uncertain. Looked up from germline, CDR1 is MNHEY and CDR2 is SMNVEV (reference sequence). V was trimmed by 3 bases and J by 4 bases, leaving 9 bases between them. The CDR3 totals 14 residues.

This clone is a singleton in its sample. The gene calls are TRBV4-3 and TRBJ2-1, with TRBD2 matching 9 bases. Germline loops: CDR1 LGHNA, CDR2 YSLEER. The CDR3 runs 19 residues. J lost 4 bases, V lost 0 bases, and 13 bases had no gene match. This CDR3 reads CASSQDWAIAGARYNEQFF. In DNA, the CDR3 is TGCGCCAGCAGCCAAGATTGGGCAATAGCGGGAGCCAGGTACAATGAGCAGTTCTTC.

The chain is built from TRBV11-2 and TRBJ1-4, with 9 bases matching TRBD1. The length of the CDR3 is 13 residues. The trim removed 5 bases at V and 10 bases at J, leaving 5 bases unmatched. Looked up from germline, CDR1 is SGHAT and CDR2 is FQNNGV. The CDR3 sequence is CASSQGQGTKLFF. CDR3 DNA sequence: TGTGCCAGCAGCCAGGGACAGGGTACAAAACTGTTTTTT.

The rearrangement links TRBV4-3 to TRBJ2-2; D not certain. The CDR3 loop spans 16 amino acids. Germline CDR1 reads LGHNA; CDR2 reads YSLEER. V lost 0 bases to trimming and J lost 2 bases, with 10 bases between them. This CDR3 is CASSQDEGLNTGELFF. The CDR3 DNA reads TGCGCCAGCAGCCAAGATGAAGGCCTTAACACCGGGGAGCTGTTTTTT.

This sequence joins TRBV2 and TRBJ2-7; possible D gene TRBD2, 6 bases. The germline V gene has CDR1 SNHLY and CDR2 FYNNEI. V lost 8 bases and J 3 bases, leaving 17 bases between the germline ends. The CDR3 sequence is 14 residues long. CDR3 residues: CASARDLGVYEQYF. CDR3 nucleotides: TGTGCCAGCGCCCGGGACTTAGGGGTCTACGAGCAGTACTTC.

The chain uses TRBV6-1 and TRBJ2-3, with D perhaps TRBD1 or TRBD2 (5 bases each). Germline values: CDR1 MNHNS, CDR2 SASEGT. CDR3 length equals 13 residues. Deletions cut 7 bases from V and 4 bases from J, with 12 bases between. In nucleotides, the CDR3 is TGTGCCAGCACCGAATGGGGACCAGATACGCAGTATTTT. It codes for CASTEWGPDTQYF.

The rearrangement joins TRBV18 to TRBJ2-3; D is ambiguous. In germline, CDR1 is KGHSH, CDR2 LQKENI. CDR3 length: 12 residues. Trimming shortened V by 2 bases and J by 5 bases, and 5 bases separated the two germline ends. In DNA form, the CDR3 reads TGTGCCAGCTCACCAGTCGGAGATACGCAGTATTTT. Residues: CASSPVGDTQYF.

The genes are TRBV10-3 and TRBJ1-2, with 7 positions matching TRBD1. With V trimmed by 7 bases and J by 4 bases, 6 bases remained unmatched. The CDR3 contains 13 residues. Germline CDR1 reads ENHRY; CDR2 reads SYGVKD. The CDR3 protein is CAITGTDLYGYTF. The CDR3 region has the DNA TGTGCCATCACCGGGACAGACCTCTATGGCTACACCTTC.

CDR3: CANGDEQFF. Written as DNA, the CDR3 is TGTGCCAACGGGGATGAGCAGTTCTTC. This rearrangement joins TRBV7-9 to TRBJ2-1; maybe TRBD2 (5 bases). The CDR3 spans 9 residues. Per the germline V gene, CDR1 is SEHNR and CDR2 is FQNEAQ (reference sequence). V gave up 10 bases and J gave up 8 bases, with 6 bases separating them.

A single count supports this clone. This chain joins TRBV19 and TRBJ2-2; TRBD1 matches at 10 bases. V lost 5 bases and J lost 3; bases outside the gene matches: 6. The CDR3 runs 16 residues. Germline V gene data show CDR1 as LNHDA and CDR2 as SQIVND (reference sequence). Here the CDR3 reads CASSLGTGAYTGELFF. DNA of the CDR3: TGTGCCAGTAGTCTCGGGACAGGGGCCTACACCGGGGAGCTGTTTTTT.

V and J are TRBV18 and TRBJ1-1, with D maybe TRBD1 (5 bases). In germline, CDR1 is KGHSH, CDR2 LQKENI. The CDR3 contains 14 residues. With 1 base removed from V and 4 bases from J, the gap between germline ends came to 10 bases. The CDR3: CASSPRRGFTEAFF. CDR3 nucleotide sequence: TGTGCCAGCTCACCACGGAGGGGTTTCACTGAAGCTTTCTTT.

CDR3 in amino acids: CASRRTWKGEQYF. CDR3 DNA sequence: TGTGCCAGCAGGCGGACCTGGAAGGGCGAGCAGTACTTC. The V gene is TRBV6-5, the J gene TRBJ2-7, with D hard to call. Germline assignment: CDR1 MNHEY and CDR2 SVGAGI. The V end lost 6 bases, the J end lost 6 bases, and 15 bases lay between the germline ends. CDR3 size: 13 residues.

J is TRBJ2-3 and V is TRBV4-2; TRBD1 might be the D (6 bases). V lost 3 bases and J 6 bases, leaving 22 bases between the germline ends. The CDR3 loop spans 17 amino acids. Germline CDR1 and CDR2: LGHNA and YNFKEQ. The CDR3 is CASSQGATPLGGDTQYF. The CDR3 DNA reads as TGTGCCAGCAGCCAGGGGGCTACCCCTCTCGGAGGTGATACGCAGTATTTT.

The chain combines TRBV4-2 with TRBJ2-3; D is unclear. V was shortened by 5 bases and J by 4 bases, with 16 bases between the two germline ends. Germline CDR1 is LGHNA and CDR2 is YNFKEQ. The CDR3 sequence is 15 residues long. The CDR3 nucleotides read TGTGCCAGCAGCTACAACCAGGATTGGCCAGATACGCAGTATTTT. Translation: CASSYNQDWPDTQYF.

This chain's CDR3 is CASGLVEETQYF. The DNA for the CDR3 is TGTGCTAGTGGTTTGGTTGAAGAGACCCAGTACTTC. The V gene is TRBV12-5, the J gene TRBJ2-5; D gene ambiguous. V lost 0 bases and J lost 3, with 2 bases in between. This CDR3 has 12 amino acids. Germline CDR1 and CDR2: LGHNT and FRNRAP.

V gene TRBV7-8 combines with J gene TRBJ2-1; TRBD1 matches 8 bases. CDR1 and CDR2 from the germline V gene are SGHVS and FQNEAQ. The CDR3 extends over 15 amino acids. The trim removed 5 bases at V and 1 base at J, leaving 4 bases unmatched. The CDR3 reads CASSQTGGSYNEQFF. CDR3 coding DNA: TGTGCCAGCAGCCAAACAGGGGGTTCCTACAATGAGCAGTTCTTC.

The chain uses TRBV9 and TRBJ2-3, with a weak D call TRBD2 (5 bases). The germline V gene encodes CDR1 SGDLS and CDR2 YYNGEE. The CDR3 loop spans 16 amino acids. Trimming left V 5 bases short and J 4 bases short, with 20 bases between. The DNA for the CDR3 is TGTGCCAGCAGTCCCGGCGAGGGATTTTTAGCAGATACGCAGTATTTT. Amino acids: CASSPGEGFLADTQYF. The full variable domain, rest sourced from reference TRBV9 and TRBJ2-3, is DSGVTQTPKHLITATGQRVTLRCSPRSGDLSVYWYQQSLDQGLQFLIQYYNGEERAKGNILERFSAQQFPDLHSELNLSSLELGDSALYFCASSPGEGFLADTQYFGPGTRLTVL.

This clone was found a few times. As DNA, the CDR3 is TGTGCCAGCAGTTACTCGATAGATAGCAATCAGCCCCAGCATTTT. Translated: CASSYSIDSNQPQHF. The chain employs TRBV6-5 and TRBJ1-5, with D hard to call. Trimming removed 0 bases at V and 0 bases at J, with 6 bases between. The CDR3 spans 15 residues. CDR1 is MNHEY, CDR2 SVGAGI, per germline.

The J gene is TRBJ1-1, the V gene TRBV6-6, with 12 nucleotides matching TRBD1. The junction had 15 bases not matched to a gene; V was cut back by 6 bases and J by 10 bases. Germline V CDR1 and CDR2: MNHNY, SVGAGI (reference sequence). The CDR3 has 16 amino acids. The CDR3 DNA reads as TGTGCCAGCAGCCCCGGGACAGGGGGCTATCCTTCCGCAGCTTTCTTT. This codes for CASSPGTGGYPSAAFF.

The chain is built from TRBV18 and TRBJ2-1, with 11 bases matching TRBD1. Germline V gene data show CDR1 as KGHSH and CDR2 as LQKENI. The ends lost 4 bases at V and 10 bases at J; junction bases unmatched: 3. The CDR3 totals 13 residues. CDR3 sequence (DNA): TGTGCCAGCTCACAAAGGACAGGGGGCGAGCAGTTCTTC. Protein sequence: CASSQRTGGEQFF.

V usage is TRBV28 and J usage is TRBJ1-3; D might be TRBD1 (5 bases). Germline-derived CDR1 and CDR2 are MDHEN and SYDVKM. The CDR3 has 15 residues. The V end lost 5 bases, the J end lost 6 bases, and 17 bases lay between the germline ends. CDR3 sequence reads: CASSRGTVRLNTIYF. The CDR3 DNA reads TGTGCCAGCAGTCGGGGGACCGTGAGATTAAACACCATATATTTT.

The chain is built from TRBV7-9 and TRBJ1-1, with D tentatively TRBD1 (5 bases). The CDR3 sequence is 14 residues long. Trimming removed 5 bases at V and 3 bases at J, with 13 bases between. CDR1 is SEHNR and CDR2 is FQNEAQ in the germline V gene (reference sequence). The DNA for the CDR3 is TGTGCCAGCAGCGCCGAAGGGGTTTACACTGAAGCTTTCTTT. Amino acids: CASSAEGVYTEAFF.

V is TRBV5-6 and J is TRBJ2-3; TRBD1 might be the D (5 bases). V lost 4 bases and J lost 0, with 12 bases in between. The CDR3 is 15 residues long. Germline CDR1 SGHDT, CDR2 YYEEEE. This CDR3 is CASSQDRYSTDTQYF. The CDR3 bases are TGTGCCAGCAGCCAAGACAGATATAGCACAGATACGCAGTATTTT.

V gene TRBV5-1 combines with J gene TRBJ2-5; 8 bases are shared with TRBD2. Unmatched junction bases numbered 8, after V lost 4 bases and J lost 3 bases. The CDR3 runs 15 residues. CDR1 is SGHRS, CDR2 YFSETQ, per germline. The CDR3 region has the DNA TGCGCCAGCAGCCCCTCGGGGGGGGCTGAAGAGACCCAGTACTTC. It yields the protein CASSPSGGAEETQYF. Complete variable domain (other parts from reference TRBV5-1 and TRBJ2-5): KAGVTQTPRYLIKTRGQQVTLSCSPISGHRSVSWYQQTPGQGLQFLFEYFSETQRNKGNFPGRFSGRQFSNSRSEMNVSTLELGDSALYLCASSPSGGAEETQYFGPGTRLLVL.

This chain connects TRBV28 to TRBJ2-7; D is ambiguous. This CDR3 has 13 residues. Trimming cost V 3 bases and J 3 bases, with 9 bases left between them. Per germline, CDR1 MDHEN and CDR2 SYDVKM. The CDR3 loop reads CASSFRNSYEQYF. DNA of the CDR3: TGTGCCAGCAGTTTCCGCAACAGCTACGAGCAGTACTTC.

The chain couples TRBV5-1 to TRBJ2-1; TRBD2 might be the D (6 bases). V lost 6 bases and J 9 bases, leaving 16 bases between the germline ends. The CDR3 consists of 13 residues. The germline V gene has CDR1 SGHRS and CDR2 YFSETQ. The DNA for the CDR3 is TGCGCCAGCAAGTCAGGGACTGAATTTGAGCAGTTCTTC. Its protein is CASKSGTEFEQFF.